This record looks at one TCR beta chain sequence and its context. Its antigen is undetermined. This table comes from immunoSEQ multiplex PCR, and its TCRdb copy is limited to in-frame clones, with some not included. This sample yields around 40,000 clones, of which about two thirds are seen a single time; over 4% belongs to the top ten. These data originate in a study of vaccination effects on CD4 cells after COVID-19. At the end of 10 days of culture, CD4+ T cells were isolated. Losses at the gene ends were 2 bases for V and 8 bases for J; bases not matched to a gene: 3. Germline loops: CDR1 PRHDT, CDR2 FYEKMQ (reference sequence). The CDR3 length is 14 residues. General study findings and limits: Infection-derived and vaccine-derived clones contracted markedly late after vaccination.

This receptor was identified in a human donor who received a COVID-19 vaccine. The chain uses TRBV13 and TRBJ1-4; TRBD1 matches at 9 bases. The source was CD4+ T cells from PBMCs cultured without peptide, collected before COVID-19 vaccination. CDR3 bases: TGTGCCAGCAGCTTAAGACAGGGGGACGAAAAACTGTTTTTT. It is translated as CASSLRQGDEKLFF.